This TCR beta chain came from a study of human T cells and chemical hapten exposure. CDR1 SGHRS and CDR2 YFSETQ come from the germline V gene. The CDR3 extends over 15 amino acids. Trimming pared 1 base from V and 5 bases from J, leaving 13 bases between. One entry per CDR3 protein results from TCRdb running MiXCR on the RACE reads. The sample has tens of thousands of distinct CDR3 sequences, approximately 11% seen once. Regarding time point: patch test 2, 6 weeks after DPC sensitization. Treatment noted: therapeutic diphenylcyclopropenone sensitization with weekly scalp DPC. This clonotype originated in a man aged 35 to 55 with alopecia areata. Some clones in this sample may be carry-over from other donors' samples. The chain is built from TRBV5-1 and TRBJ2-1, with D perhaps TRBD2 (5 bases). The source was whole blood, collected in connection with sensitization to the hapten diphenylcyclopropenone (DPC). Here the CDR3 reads CASSLYSALNNEQFF. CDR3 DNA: TGCGCCAGCAGCTTGTATAGCGCATTAAACAATGAGCAGTTCTTC.